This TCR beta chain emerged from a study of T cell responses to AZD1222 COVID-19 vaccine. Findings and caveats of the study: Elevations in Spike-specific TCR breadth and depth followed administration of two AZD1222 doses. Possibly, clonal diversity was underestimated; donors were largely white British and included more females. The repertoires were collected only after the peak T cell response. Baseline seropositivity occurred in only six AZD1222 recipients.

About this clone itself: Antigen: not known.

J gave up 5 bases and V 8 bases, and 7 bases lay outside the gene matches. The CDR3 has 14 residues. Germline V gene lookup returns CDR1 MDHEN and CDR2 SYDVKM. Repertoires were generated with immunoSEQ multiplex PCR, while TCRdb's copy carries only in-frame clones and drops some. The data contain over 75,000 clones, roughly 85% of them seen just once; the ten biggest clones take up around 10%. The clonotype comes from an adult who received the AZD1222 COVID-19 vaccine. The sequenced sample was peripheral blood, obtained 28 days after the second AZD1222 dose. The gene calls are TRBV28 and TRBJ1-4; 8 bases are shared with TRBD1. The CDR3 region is CASLGPGGNEKLFF. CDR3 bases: TGTGCCAGCCTGGGACCAGGGGGCAATGAAAAACTGTTTTTT.